One TCR beta chain is described in this entry. In the authors' workflow: Estimation of nucleated cell counts relied on the amplification of reference gene primers. Measured with immunoSEQ multiplex PCR; TCRdb has only the in-frame clones, and not every one. V, J and clone size derive from that table, while D and trimming were established from the DNA sequence. The data hold about 310,000 clones, with roughly nine tenths observed a single time. This sample is drawn from a study of blood T cell repertoires in COVID-19. Study-level information: Samples of COVID-19 (acute and convalescent) were obtained from the United States, Italy and Spain. PBMCs, B-cell-depleted T cells, or T cells were the source of the cDNA or gDNA that made up the material.

Germline V lookup: CDR1 SGHNT, CDR2 YYREEE (reference sequence). The CDR3 length is 16 residues. V gave up 4 bases and J gave up 4 bases; unmatched junction bases: 11. The Seattle site enrolled patients during active infection and followed them longitudinally. The sample consisted of peripheral blood. The chain is built from TRBV5-4 and TRBJ1-1; 9 positions match TRBD1. The TCR sequence derives from a woman in her twenties or thirties with COVID-19, enrolled during active disease. The CDR3 sequence is CASSVDRGGGATEAFF. CDR3 in DNA: TGTGCCAGCAGCGTCGACAGGGGGGGTGGTGCCACTGAAGCTTTCTTT. The full variable domain, its missing parts supplied by reference TRBV5-4 and TRBJ1-1, is ETGVTQSPTHLIKTRGQQVTLRCSSQSGHNTVSWYQQALGQGPQFIFQYYREEENGRGNFPPRFSGLQFPNYSSELNVNALELDDSALYLCASSVDRGGGATEAFFGQGTRLTVV.